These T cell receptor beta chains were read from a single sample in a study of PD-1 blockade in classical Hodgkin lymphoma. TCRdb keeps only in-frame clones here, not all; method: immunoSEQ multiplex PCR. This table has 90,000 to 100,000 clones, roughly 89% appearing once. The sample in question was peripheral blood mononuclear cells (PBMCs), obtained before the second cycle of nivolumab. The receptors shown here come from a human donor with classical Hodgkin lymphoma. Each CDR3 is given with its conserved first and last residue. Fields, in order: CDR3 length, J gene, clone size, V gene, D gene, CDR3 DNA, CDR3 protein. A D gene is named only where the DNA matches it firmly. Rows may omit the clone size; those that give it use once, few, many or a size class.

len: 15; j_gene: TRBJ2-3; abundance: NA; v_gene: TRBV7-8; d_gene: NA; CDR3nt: TGTGCCAGCAGCCCAGGAGACCTACGCACAGATACGCAGTATTTT; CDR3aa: CASSPGDLRTDTQYF
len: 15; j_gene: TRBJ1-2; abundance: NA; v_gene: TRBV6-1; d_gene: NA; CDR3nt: TGTGCCAGCAGTGAACGCCGGGACGACTTAGGTGGCTACACCTTC; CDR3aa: CASSERRDDLGGYTF
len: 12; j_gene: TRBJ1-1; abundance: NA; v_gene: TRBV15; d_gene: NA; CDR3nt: TGTGCCACCAGCAGTCCGAACACTGAAGCTTTCTTT; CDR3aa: CATSSPNTEAFF
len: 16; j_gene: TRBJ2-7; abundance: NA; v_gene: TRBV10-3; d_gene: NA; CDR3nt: TGTGCCATCAGTGATCCCCGCCCCCTCCCCTGGGGGGAGCAGTACTTC; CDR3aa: CAISDPRPLPWGEQYF
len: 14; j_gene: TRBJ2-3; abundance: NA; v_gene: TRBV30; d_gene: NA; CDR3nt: TGTGCCTCCCAAGGTGCCCTTAGCACAGATACGCAGTATTTT; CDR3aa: CASQGALSTDTQYF
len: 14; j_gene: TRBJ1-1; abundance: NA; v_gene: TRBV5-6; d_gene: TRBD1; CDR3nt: TGTGCCAGCAGCCGGGGACAGCTGAACACTGAAGCTTTCTTT; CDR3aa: CASSRGQLNTEAFF
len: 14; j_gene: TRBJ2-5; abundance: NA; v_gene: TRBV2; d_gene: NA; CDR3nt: TGTGCCAGCAGTGTCTGGGGGGCGCGGGAGACCCAGTACTTC; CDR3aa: CASSVWGARETQYF
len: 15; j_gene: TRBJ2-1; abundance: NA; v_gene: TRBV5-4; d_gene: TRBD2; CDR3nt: TGTGCCAGCAGCTTGCGCCTAGCGGGACGGAGTGAGCAGTTCTTC; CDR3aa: CASSLRLAGRSEQFF
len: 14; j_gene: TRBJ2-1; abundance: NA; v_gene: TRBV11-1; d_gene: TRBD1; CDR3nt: TGTGCCAGCAGCCCCCGACAGGGGTGGAATGAGCAGTTCTTC; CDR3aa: CASSPRQGWNEQFF
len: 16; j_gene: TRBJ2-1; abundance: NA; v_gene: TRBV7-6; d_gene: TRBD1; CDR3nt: TGTGCCAGCAGCTTAGCGCGACAGGGAGAAGGGAATGAGCAGTTCTTC; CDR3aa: CASSLARQGEGNEQFF
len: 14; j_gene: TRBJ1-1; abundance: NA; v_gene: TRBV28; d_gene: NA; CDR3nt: TGTGCCAGCAGTTTATTGGTGGGCAGGACTGAAGCTTTCTTT; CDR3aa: CASSLLVGRTEAFF
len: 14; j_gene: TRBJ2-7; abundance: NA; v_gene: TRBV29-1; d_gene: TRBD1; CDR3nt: TGCAGCGTTGTCCCCCGGACAGGGCCTTACGAGCAGTACTTC; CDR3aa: CSVVPRTGPYEQYF
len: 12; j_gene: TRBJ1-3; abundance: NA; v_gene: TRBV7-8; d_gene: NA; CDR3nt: TGTGCCAGCAGCTTAGTTGGAAACACCATATATTTT; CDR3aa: CASSLVGNTIYF
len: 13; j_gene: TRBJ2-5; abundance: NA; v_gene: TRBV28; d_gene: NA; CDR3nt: TGTGCCAGCAGGGGGCGCCAATTTGAGACCCAGTACTTC; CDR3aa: CASRGRQFETQYF
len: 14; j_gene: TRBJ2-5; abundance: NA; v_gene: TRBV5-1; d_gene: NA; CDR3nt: TGCGCCAGCAGCAAGGGGACGCCTCGGGAGACCCAGTACTTC; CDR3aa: CASSKGTPRETQYF
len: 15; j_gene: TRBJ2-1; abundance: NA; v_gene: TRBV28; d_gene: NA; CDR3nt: TGTGCCAGCAGTTCGACGTTGAGAGACTACAATGAGCAGTTCTTC; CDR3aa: CASSSTLRDYNEQFF
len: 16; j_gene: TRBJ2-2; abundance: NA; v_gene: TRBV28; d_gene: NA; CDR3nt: TGTGCCAGCAGTATTCAGGGGTCGCGGATCACCGGGGAGCTGTTTTTT; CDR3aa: CASSIQGSRITGELFF
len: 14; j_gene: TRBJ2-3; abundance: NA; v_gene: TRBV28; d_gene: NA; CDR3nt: TGTGCCAGCAGTTTTGGGGTTTCGGAGGATACGCAGTATTTT; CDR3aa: CASSFGVSEDTQYF
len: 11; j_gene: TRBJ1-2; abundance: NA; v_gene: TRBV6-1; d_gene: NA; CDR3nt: TGTGCCAGCAGGCAGGAATATGGCTACACCTTC; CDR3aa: CASRQEYGYTF
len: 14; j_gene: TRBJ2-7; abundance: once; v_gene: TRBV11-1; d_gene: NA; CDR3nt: TGTGCCAGCAGCCCAGAGGTGCGGGGCTACGAGCAGTACTTC; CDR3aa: CASSPEVRGYEQYF
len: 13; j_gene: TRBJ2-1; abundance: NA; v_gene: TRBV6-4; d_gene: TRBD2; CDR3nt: TGTGCCAGCAGGGGACTAGCGGGAGCCCCCCAGTTCTTC; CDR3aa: CASRGLAGAPQFF
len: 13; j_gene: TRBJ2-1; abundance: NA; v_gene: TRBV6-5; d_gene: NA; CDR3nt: TGTGCCAGCCGGACAAACTCCTACAATGAGCAGTTCTTC; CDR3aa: CASRTNSYNEQFF
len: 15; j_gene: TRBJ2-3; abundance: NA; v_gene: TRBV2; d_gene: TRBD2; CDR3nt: TGTGCCAGCAGTGATCTGCGGGAGTATGCAGATACGCAGTATTTT; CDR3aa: CASSDLREYADTQYF
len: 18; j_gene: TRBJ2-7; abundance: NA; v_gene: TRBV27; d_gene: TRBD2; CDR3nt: TGTGCCAGCAGTTTATACCGGCCTGGGGGAGGGAGCTCCTACGAGCAGTACTTC; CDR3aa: CASSLYRPGGGSSYEQYF
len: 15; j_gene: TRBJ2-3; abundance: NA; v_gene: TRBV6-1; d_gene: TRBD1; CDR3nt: TGTGCCAGCAGCAGGGACAGCCTATTCACAGATACGCAGTATTTT; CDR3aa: CASSRDSLFTDTQYF
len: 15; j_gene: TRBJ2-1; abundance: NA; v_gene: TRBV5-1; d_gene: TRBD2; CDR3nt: TGCGCCAGCAGCCCGGGACTAGCGGGACCCAATGAGCAGTTCTTC; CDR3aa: CASSPGLAGPNEQFF
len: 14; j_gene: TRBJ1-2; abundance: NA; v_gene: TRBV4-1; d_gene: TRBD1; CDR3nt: TGCGCCAGCAGCCAAGAACAGGGGAACTATGGCTACACCTTC; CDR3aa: CASSQEQGNYGYTF
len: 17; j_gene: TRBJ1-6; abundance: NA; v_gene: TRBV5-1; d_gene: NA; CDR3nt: TGCGCCAGCAGCTTGGGACAGGATCTTTACGATAATTCACCCCTCCACTTT; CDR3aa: CASSLGQDLYDNSPLHF
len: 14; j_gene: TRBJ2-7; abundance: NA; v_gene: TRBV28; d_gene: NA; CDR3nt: TGTGCCAGGGCTCAGAGTAGCTCTTTGGACGAGCAGTACTTC; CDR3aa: CARAQSSSLDEQYF
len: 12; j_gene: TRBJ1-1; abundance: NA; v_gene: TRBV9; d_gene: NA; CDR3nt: TGTGCCAGCAGCGTAGTAGGGGGTGAAGCTTTCTTT; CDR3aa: CASSVVGGEAFF
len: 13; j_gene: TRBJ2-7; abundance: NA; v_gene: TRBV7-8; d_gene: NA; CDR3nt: TGTGCCAGCAGCTTCCTCGAATCCTACGAGCAGTACTTC; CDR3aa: CASSFLESYEQYF
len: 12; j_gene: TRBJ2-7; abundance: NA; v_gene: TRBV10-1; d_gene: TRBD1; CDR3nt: TGCGCCAGCGGACAGGGGTCCTACGAGCAGTACTTC; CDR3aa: CASGQGSYEQYF
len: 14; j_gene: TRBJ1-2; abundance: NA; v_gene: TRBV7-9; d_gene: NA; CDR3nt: TGTGCCAGCAGCTTAGTAGCGGACATCTATGGCTACACCTTC; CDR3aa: CASSLVADIYGYTF
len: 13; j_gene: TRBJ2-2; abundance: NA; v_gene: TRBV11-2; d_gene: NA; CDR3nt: TGTGCCAGCAGCTTAGAGGGGACCGGGGAGCTGTTTTTT; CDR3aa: CASSLEGTGELFF
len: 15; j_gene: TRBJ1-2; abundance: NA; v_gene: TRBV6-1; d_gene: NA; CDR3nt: TGTGCCAGCGATATAGGACAGCACCAATCCTATGGCTACACCTTC; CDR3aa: CASDIGQHQSYGYTF
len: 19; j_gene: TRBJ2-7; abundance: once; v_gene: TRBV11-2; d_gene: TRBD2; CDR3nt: TGTGCCAGCAGCCTCTCCGGGGTGGGTAGCGGGAGGGCCGTCTACGAGCAGTACTTC; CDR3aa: CASSLSGVGSGRAVYEQYF
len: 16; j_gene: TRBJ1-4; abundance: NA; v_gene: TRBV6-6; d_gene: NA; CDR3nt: TGTGCCAGCAGTTACTCGAGATCAGGGAAGAGTGAAAAACTGTTTTTT; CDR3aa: CASSYSRSGKSEKLFF
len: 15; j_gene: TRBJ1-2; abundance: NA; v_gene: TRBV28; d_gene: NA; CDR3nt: TGTGCCAGCAGTTTAGCTTACGGTGACTTCTATGGCTACACCTTC; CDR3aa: CASSLAYGDFYGYTF
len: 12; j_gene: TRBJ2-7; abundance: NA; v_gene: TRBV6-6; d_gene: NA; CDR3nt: TGTGCCAGCAGTAACGGGGGCTACGAGCAGTACTTC; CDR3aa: CASSNGGYEQYF
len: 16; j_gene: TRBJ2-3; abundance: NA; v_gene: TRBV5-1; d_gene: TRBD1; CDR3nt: TGCGCCAGCAGCTTGCCAAGGGACAGAGCCACAGATACGCAGTATTTT; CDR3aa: CASSLPRDRATDTQYF
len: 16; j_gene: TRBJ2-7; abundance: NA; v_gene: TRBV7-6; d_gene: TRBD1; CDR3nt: TGTGCCAGCAGCTTAAGGGCAGGGGGCGAGGCCTACGAGCAGTACTTC; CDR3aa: CASSLRAGGEAYEQYF
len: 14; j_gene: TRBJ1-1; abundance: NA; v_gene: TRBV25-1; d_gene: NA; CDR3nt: TGTGCCAGCAGTGAAGTAGGTCCCAACACTGAAGCTTTCTTT; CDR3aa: CASSEVGPNTEAFF
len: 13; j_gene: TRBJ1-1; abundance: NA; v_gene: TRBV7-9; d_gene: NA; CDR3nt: TGTGCCAGCAGCTTATTCTTAGATAGTGAAGCTTTCTTT; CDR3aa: CASSLFLDSEAFF
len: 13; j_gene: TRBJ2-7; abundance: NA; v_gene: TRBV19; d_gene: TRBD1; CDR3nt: TGTGCCAGTAGTATGGGGGACAGCTACGAGCAGTACTTC; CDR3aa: CASSMGDSYEQYF
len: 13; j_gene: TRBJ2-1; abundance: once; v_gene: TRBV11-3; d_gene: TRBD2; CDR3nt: TGTGCCAGCAGCTTGGGACTAGCGGGAGCGGTGTTCTTC; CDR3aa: CASSLGLAGAVFF
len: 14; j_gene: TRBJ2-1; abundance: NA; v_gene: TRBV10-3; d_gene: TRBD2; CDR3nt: TGTGCCATCCGGGAGCGGGACGAGTTATTTGAGCAGTTCTTC; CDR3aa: CAIRERDELFEQFF
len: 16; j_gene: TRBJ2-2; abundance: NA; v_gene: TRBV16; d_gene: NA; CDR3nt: TGTGCCAGCAGCCAACTAACACTAGCGAACACCGGGGAGCTGTTTTTT; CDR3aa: CASSQLTLANTGELFF